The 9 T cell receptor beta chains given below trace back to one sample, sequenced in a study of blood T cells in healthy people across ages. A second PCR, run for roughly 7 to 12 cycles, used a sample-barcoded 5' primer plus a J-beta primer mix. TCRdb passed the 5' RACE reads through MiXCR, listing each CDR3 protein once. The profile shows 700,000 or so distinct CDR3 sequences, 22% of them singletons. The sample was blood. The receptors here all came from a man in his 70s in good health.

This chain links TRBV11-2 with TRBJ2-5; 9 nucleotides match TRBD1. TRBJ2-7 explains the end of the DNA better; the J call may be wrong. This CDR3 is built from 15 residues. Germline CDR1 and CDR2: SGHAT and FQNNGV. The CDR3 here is CASSPFQGQGYEQYF. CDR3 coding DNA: TGTGCCAGCAGCCCCTTCCAGGGACAGGGTTACGAGCAGTACTTC.

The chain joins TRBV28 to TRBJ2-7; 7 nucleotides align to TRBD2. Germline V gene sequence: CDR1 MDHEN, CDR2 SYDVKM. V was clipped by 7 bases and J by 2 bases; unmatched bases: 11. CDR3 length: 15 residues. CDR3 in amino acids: CASTPILAVPYEQYF. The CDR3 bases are TGTGCCAGCACCCCCATCCTAGCGGTCCCCTACGAGCAGTACTTC.

This CDR3 is CASSPSLGVSEYGYTF. CDR3 bases: TGTGCCAGCAGCCCATCCCTGGGGGTTTCAGAGTATGGCTACACCTTC. This chain joins TRBV12-3 or TRBV12-4 and TRBJ1-2; a possible D gene is TRBD1 (5 bases). The CDR3 is made up of 16 amino acids. V lost 6 bases, J lost 5 bases, and 22 bases lay in between.

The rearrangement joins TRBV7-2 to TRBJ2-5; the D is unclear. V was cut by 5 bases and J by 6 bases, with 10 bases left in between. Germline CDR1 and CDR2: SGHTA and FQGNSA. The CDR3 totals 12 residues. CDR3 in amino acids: CASSRSEQTQYF. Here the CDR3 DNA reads TGTGCCAGCAGCCGGTCTGAGCAGACCCAGTACTTC.

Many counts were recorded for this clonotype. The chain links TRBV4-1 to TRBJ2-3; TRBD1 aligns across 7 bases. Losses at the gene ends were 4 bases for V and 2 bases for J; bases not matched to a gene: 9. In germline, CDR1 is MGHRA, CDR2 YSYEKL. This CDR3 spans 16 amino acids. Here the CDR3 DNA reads TGCGCCAGCAGCCCGGGACAGCAACTTCTCACAGATACGCAGTATTTT. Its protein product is CASSPGQQLLTDTQYF.

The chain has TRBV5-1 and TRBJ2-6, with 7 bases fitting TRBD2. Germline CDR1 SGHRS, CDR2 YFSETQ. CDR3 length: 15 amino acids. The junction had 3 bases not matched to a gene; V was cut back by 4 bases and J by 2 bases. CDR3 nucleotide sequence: TGCGCCAGCAGCGAAGGACTAGCTGGGGCCAACGTCCTGACTTTC. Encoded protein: CASSEGLAGANVLTF. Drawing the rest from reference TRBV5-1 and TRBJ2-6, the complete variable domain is KAGVTQTPRYLIKTRGQQVTLSCSPISGHRSVSWYQQTPGQGLQFLFEYFSETQRNKGNFPGRFSGRQFSNSRSEMNVSTLELGDSALYLCASSEGLAGANVLTFGAGSRLTVL.

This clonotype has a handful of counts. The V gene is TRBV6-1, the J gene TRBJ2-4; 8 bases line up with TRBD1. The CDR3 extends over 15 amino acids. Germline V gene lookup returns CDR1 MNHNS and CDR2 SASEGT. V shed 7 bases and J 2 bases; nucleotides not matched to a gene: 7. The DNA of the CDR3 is TGTGCCAGCACCCGGGACAGGTTTTCCAAAAACATTCAGTACTTC. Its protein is CASTRDRFSKNIQYF.

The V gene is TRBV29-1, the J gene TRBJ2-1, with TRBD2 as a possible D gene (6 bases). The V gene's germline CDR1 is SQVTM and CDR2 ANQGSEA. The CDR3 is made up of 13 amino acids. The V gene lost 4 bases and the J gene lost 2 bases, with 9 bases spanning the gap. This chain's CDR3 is CSVAIAAYNEQFF. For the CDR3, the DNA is TGCAGCGTTGCGATAGCGGCCTACAATGAGCAGTTCTTC.

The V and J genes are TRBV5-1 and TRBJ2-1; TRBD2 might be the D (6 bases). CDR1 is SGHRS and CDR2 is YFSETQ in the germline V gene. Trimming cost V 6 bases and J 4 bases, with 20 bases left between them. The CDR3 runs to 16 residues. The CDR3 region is CASMWHPGDWYNEQFF. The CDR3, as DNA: TGCGCCAGCATGTGGCATCCGGGAGATTGGTACAATGAGCAGTTCTTC.